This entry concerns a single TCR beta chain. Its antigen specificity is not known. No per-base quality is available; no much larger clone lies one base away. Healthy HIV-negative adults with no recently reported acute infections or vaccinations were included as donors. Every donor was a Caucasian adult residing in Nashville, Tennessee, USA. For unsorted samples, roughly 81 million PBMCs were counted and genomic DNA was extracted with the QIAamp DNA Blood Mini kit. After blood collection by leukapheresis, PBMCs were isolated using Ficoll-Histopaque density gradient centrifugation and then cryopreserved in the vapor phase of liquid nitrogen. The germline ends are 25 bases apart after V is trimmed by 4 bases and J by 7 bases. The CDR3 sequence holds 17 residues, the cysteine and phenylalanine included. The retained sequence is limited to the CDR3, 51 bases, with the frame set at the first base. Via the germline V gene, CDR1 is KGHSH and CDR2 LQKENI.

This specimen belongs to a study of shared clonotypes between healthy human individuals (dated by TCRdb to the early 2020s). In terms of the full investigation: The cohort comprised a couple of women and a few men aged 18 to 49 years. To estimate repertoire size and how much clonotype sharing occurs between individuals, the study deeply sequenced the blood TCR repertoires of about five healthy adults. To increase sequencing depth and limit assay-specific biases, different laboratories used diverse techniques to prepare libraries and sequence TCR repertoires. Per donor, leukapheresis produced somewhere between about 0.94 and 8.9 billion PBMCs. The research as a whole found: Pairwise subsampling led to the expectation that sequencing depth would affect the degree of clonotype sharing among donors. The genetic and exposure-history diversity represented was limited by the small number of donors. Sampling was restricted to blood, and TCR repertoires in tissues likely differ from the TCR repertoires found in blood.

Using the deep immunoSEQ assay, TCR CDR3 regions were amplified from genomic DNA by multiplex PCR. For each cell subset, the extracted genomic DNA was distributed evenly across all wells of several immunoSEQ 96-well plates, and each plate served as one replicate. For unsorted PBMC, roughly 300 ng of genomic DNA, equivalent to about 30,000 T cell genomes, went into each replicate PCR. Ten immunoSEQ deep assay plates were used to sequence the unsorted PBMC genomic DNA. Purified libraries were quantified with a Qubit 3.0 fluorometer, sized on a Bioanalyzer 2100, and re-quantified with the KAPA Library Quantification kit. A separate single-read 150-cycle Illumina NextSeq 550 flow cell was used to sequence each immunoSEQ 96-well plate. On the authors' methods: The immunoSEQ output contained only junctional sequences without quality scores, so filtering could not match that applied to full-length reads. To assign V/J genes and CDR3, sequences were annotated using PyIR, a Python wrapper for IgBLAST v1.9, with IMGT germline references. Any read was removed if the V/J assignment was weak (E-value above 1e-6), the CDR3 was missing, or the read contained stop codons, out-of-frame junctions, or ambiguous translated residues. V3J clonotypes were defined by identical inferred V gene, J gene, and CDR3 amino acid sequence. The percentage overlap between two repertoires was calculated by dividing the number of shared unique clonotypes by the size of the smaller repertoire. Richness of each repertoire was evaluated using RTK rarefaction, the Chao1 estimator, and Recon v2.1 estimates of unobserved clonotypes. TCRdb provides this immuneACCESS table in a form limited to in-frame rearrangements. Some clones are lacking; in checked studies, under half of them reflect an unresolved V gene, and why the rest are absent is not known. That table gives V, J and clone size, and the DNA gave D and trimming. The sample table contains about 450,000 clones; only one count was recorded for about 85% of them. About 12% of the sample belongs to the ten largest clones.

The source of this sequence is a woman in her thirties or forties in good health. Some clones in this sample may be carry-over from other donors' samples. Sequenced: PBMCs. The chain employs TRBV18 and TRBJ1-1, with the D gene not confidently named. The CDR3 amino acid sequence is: CASSRVQAGFSADEAFF. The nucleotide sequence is TGTGCCAGCTCACGGGTCCAGGCCGGGTTCTCGGCGGATGAAGCTTTCTTT.